Listed here are 13 T cell receptor beta chains from one sample, sequenced in a study of Graves' ophthalmopathy and Graves' hyperthyroidism. Amplification of the TCR beta CDR3 regions used RNA transcripts (as template). The first-round RT-PCR employed HTBI primers together with the Qiagen OneStep RT-PCR kit. A multiplex PCR was then performed as the second round. MiXCR, applied by TCRdb to the multiplex PCR reads, yields one record per CDR3 protein. Of 1 million to 1.3 million distinct CDR3 sequences in the sample, 35% to 40% are singletons; the top ten hold 11%. Sequenced material: peripheral blood or thyroid tissue (not recorded which). The receptors come from an adult man with Graves' hyperthyroidism.

As to this clonotype: A much larger clonotype is one base distant, so this may be a read error. The J gene is TRBJ1-6, the V gene TRBV12-3 or TRBV12-4; 10 bases align to TRBD1. The CDR3 loop spans 15 amino acids. Losses at the gene ends were 6 bases for V and 8 bases for J; bases not matched to a gene: 7. The CDR3, as DNA: TGTGCCAGCAGGGCCGCCGGGACAGGGGATTCACCCCTCCACTTT. The encoded protein is CASRAAGTGDSPLHF.

V is TRBV12-3 or TRBV12-4 and J is TRBJ1-1; D gene uncertain. CDR3 length equals 15 residues. V lost 3 bases and J lost 4, with 15 bases in between. DNA for the CDR3: TGTGCCAGCAGTTTTTCCTTTTCGGTGAGCACTGAAGCTTTCTTT. Protein product: CASSFSFSVSTEAFF.

At least ten counts were recorded for this clonotype. This chain links TRBV7-2 with TRBJ2-7; the D is unclear. Between the trimmed V and J ends, which lost 4 bases and 2 bases, there was a span of 9 bases. This CDR3 has 13 amino acids. Looked up from germline, CDR1 is SGHTA and CDR2 is FQGNSA. The CDR3 sequence: CASSSLHTYEQYF. CDR3 sequence (DNA): TGTGCCAGCAGCTCCTTACACACCTACGAGCAGTACTTC. The variable domain in full, with the rest retrieved from reference TRBV7-2 and TRBJ2-7, is GAGVSQSPSNKVTEKGKDVELRCDPISGHTALYWYRQSLGQGLEFLIYFQGNSAPDKSGLPSDRFSAERTGGSVSTLTIQRTQQEDSAVYLCASSSLHTYEQYFGPGTRLTVT.

Details on this clonotype: An end of the junction differs from the germline gene, which may be a read error. The V gene is TRBV4-1, the J gene TRBJ1-6; 7 nucleotides align to TRBD1. The CDR3 is 18 residues long. CDR1 and CDR2 (germline): MGHRA, YSYEKL. The CDR3 here is CASSQEGRGFTYNSPLHF. In DNA form, the CDR3 reads TGTGCCAGCAGCCAAGAGGGCAGGGGGTTTACCTATAATTCACCCCTCCACTTT.

The V and J genes are TRBV7-2 and TRBJ1-2; no clear D. Germline assignment: CDR1 SGHTA and CDR2 FQGNSA. The CDR3 totals 14 residues. V shed 6 bases and J shed 2 bases, with 13 bases lying between them. CDR3 in amino acids: CASSEGMSNYGYTF. For the CDR3, the DNA is TGTGCCAGCAGTGAAGGAATGAGCAACTATGGCTACACCTTC.

This clonotype showed up many times. The J gene is TRBJ1-1, the V gene TRBV2; the D gene is possibly TRBD1 (5 bases). CDR3 size: 15 residues. V lost 6 bases to trimming and J lost 4 bases, with 18 bases between them. CDR1 and CDR2 from the germline V gene are SNHLY and FYNNEI. CDR3 sequence (DNA): TGTGCCAGCAGCGCCGGGGCAGGGATAATCACTGAAGCTTTCTTT. This codes for CASSAGAGIITEAFF.

Many counts were recorded for this clonotype. This chain joins TRBV11-3 and TRBJ2-7, with 8 bases identical to TRBD1. The CDR3 consists of 15 residues. V trimming: 5 bases; J trimming: 1 base; junction bases outside the gene matches: 7. Germline values: CDR1 SGHNT, CDR2 YENEEA. The CDR3 is CASSPTGTGSYEQYF. The DNA for the CDR3 is TGTGCCAGCAGCCCCACCGGGACAGGATCCTACGAGCAGTACTTC.

J is TRBJ2-6 and V is TRBV7-2, with D maybe TRBD2 (6 bases). V lost 1 base, J lost 1 base, and 11 bases lay in between. Germline V gene sequence: CDR1 SGHTA, CDR2 FQGNSA. CDR3 length: 17 amino acids. The CDR3 nucleotides are TGTGCCAGCAGCTTAGACGGGGGTTTGTCTGGGGCCAACGTCCTGACTTTC. Its translation: CASSLDGGLSGANVLTF.

This clonotype was counted ten times or more. V is TRBV25-1 and J is TRBJ1-1; tentatively, D is TRBD1 (5 bases). Germline V gives CDR1 MGHDK, CDR2 SYGVNS. The CDR3 runs to 16 residues. Trimming took 7 bases from V and 0 from J, leaving 18 bases between them. CDR3 protein: CASTGRYGRMNTEAFF. The CDR3 region has the DNA TGTGCCAGCACAGGGAGGTATGGTAGGATGAACACTGAAGCTTTCTTT.

This clonotype was counted only a few times. The J gene is TRBJ2-7, the V gene TRBV29-1; TRBD1 aligns across 7 bases. Germline V gives CDR1 SQVTM, CDR2 ANQGSEA. This CDR3 is 14 amino acids long. The V segment lost 3 bases and the J segment 2 bases; nucleotides outside the gene matches: 7. The CDR3 region has the DNA TGCAGCGTTGAGAACCGGGACAGTCCCTACGAGCAGTACTTC. Protein: CSVENRDSPYEQYF.

This clonotype was observed at least ten times. The chain has TRBV12-3 or TRBV12-4 and TRBJ2-5, with 10 bases matching TRBD2. V gave up 5 bases and J gave up 5 bases; unmatched junction bases: 5. This CDR3 is built from 14 residues. The CDR3 DNA sequence: TGTGCCAGCAGTACTAGCGGGAAAGTGGAGACCCAGTACTTC. This encodes CASSTSGKVETQYF.

Comments on this clonotype: The missing conserved phenylalanine or tryptophan at the end of this CDR3 makes a read error likely. The chain has TRBV11-2 and TRBJ2-5; TRBD1 is a possible D gene (5 bases). This CDR3 has 15 residues. Germline lookup yields CDR1 SGHAT and CDR2 FQNNGV. CDR3 sequence reads: CAGSEWGRHQETQYV. The CDR3 DNA sequence: TGTGCCGGCAGCGAGTGGGGCAGACACCAAGAGACCCAGTACGTC.

This clonotype was seen repeatedly, ten times or more. The chain uses TRBV2 and TRBJ2-7, with D unresolved. The CDR3 is 14 amino acids. Germline CDR1 SNHLY, CDR2 FYNNEI. The V and J ends lost 3 bases and 1 base respectively, with 10 bases between them. CDR3 region: CASSERSVSYEQYF. CDR3 in DNA: TGTGCCAGCAGTGAGCGGTCGGTTTCCTACGAGCAGTACTTC.